This T cell receptor beta chain was sequenced for a study of response to subunit inactivated influenza vaccine. In TCRdb, the RT-PCR reads were re-called with MiXCR into one record per CDR3 protein. Seen here are fewer than 250,000 distinct CDR3 sequences, about an eighth observed once, and the top ten hold approximately 24%. Germline V gives CDR1 SGHRS, CDR2 YFSETQ. The J segment lost 0 bases and the V segment lost 0 bases, leaving 4 bases of the junction unmatched. The length of the CDR3 is 16 residues. Broader study findings: Authors suggested that a seasonal influenza vaccination recruits few new T cells each time.

A note on this clonotype: Its specificity is unknown.

The genes are TRBV5-1 and TRBJ2-3, with 7 bases identical to TRBD2. This clonotype was obtained from a man aged 45-65 years who received an inactivated influenza vaccine. The sample here was CD8+ T cells sorted from PBMCs, taken around 5 days after vaccination. CDR3 nucleotides: TGCGCCAGCAGCTTGGATTCGGGAGGTAGCACAGATACGCAGTATTTT. This codes for CASSLDSGGSTDTQYF. The full variable domain, with the rest looked up from reference TRBV5-1 and TRBJ2-3, is KAGVTQTPRYLIKTRGQQVTLSCSPISGHRSVSWYQQTPGQGLQFLFEYFSETQRNKGNFPGRFSGRQFSNSRSEMNVSTLELGDSALYLCASSLDSGGSTDTQYFGPGTRLTVL.